The 9 T cell receptor beta chains given below trace back to one sample, sequenced in a study of molecular identifiers for immune sequencing clone quantification. A single record per CDR3 protein comes from TCRdb applying MiXCR to the PCR reads. The sample lists just under 650,000 distinct CDR3 sequences; nearly 20% were seen once. The specimen sequenced was naive CD8+ T cells from blood, with Jurkat cell RNA spiked in. Subset: FACS-sorted CD8+CD4-CCR7+CD45RA+ naive T cells. These receptors were taken from a human donor in good health. Some libraries in this study had Jurkat cell RNA spiked in.

Remarks on this clonotype: An end of the junction does not agree with germline; a read error may underlie this. This chain links TRBV5-1 with TRBJ2-7; D gene uncertain. Germline lookup yields CDR1 SGHRS and CDR2 YFSETQ. The CDR3 is made up of 14 amino acids. The CDR3 DNA reads as TGCGCCAGCAGCTTGGGTGGCAGATCCTGCGAGCAGTACTTC. Protein product: CASSLGGRSCEQYF.

This clonotype appeared many times. The CDR3 region has the DNA TGTGCCAGCAGCCCTGAGAGGGAGGGGACTGAAGCTTTCTTT. This translates into CASSPEREGTEAFF. The chain has TRBV7-6 and TRBJ1-1; D is possibly TRBD1 (5 bases). Trimming removed 5 bases from V and 5 bases from J, with 15 bases in between. The CDR3 is made up of 14 amino acids. Germline CDR1 SGHVS, CDR2 FNYEAQ.

On this clonotype itself: This may arise from a read error, as a much more abundant clone is one base away. The V and J genes are TRBV12-3 or TRBV12-4 and TRBJ2-5, with 10 bases lining up with TRBD2. The ends lost 8 bases at V and 7 bases at J; junction bases unmatched: 7. This CDR3 is built from 13 residues. DNA for the CDR3: TGTGCCAGCTGTCGACTAGCGGGCGGGACCCAGTACTTC. This sequence encodes CASCRLAGGTQYF.

This clonotype was recorded many times. The chain joins TRBV29-1 to TRBJ2-7; 9 positions agree with TRBD1. J lost 2 bases, V lost 7 bases, and 6 bases had no gene match. Germline lookup yields CDR1 SQVTM and CDR2 ANQGSEA. The CDR3 totals 13 residues. Written as DNA, the CDR3 is TGCAGCGCTGCTGGGACAGGGCCCTACGAGCAGTACTTC. Translated, it gives CSAAGTGPYEQYF.

This clonotype was picked up many times. V gene TRBV24-1 combines with J gene TRBJ2-3; TRBD2 agrees at 8 bases. Germline V CDR1 and CDR2: KGHDR, SFDVKD. The CDR3 is 14 amino acids. V was pared by 5 bases and J by 4 bases, with 4 bases of the junction left unmatched. The CDR3 region is CATSAASGSDTQYF. The CDR3 nucleotides are TGTGCCACCAGTGCGGCTAGCGGGTCAGATACGCAGTATTTT.

Concerning this clonotype itself: The germline gene is not matched at one end of the junction; a read error may be the cause. J is TRBJ1-2 and V is TRBV12-3 or TRBV12-4; D gene unclear. CDR3 length: 13 residues. The CDR3 sequence: CASSFVPNYGCTF. CDR3 DNA sequence: TGTGCCAGCAGTTTCGTCCCGAACTATGGCTGCACCTTC.

As regards this clonotype: One end of the junction does not line up with germline, which may come from a read error. The genes are TRBV18 and TRBJ2-5, with D hard to call. The length of the CDR3 is 12 residues. The germline CDR1 and CDR2 sequences are KGHSH and LQKENI. This CDR3 is CASSPPQGTQYF. CDR3 DNA sequence: TGTGCCAGCTCACCACCGCAAGGGACCCAGTACTTC.

Points on this clonotype: The junction differs from germline at one of its ends, possibly a read error. The V gene is TRBV27, the J gene TRBJ2-5, with TRBD1 matching over 7 bases. The CDR3 is 14 residues long. CDR1 MNHEY and CDR2 SMNVEV come from the germline V gene (reference sequence). Written as DNA, the CDR3 is TGTGCCGGCAGTTTAGCAGGGGGCCAAGAGACCCAGTACTTC. This translates into CAGSLAGGQETQYF.

This clonotype has ten or more counts. The chain combines TRBV7-9 with TRBJ2-7; D not certain. The CDR3 sequence is 13 residues long. Germline V gives CDR1 SEHNR, CDR2 FQNEAQ (reference sequence). The germline V and J ends were trimmed by 5 bases and 3 bases, with 11 bases remaining between them. This CDR3 is CASSLRALYEQYF. Here the CDR3 DNA reads TGTGCCAGCAGCCTCCGGGCCCTCTACGAGCAGTACTTC.